The 17 T cell receptor beta chains listed next were all sequenced from one sample in a study of cytomegalovirus exposure and HLA in healthy donors. Primers included in the PCR were 60 Vbeta and 13 Jbeta primers. The table came from immunoSEQ multiplex PCR; TCRdb's copy has only in-frame clones and leaves some out. The table records roughly 150,000 clones, 60% to 80% of them present only once. Sequencing used PBMCs. These receptors all stem from a man between 18 and 35 years old in good health and CMV-seropositive.

The chain links TRBV30 to TRBJ1-4; 11 bases fit TRBD1. Germline loops: CDR1 GTSNPN, CDR2 SVGIG (reference sequence). The trim removed 5 bases at V and 5 bases at J, leaving 1 base unmatched. This CDR3 region has 13 residues. CDR3 sequence (DNA): TGTGCCTGGGGGACAGGGGGAAATGAAAAACTGTTTTTT. It encodes CAWGTGGNEKLFF.

This clone was counted between two and nine times. The chain combines TRBV9 with TRBJ1-4; D uncertain. Trimming stripped 4 bases from V and 8 bases from J, with 12 bases between. The CDR3 sequence is 13 residues long. Germline V lookup: CDR1 SGDLS, CDR2 YYNGEE. The CDR3 DNA is TGTGCCAGCAGCTGGGGAGATAGCGAAAAACTGTTTTTT. Translated, it gives CASSWGDSEKLFF.

The rearrangement uses TRBV6-5 and TRBJ1-5; D uncertain. The V gene lost 2 bases and the J gene lost 7 bases, with 9 bases spanning the gap. The germline V gene encodes CDR1 MNHEY and CDR2 SVGAGI. The CDR3 has 13 amino acids. CDR3 DNA sequence: TGTGCCAGCAGTTACGACGAGGGACAGCCCCAGCATTTT. It translates to CASSYDEGQPQHF.

The J gene is TRBJ1-3, the V gene TRBV6-5, with 10 bases that match TRBD1. The CDR3 spans 16 residues. Per germline, CDR1 MNHEY and CDR2 SVGAGI. V trimming: 4 bases; J trimming: 0 bases; junction bases outside the gene matches: 3. The CDR3 nucleotides read TGTGCCAGCAGTTTGGACAGGGGGACCTCTGGAAACACCATATATTTT. Translation: CASSLDRGTSGNTIYF.

This sequence joins TRBV30 and TRBJ1-6; D unresolved. The V gene lost 8 bases and the J gene lost 0 bases, with 11 bases spanning the gap. Germline V gene sequence: CDR1 GTSNPN, CDR2 SVGIG (reference sequence). The CDR3 spans 14 residues. The CDR3, as DNA: TGTGCCGCGGGAGCTGTCTCCTATAATTCACCCCTCCACTTT. The encoded protein is CAAGAVSYNSPLHF.

The J gene is TRBJ2-5, the V gene TRBV5-6; D call uncertain. The germline V and J ends were trimmed by 4 bases and 4 bases, with 11 bases remaining between them. The CDR3 consists of 13 residues. Germline CDR1 and CDR2: SGHDT and YYEEEE. CDR3 residues: CASSPAYGETQYF. The CDR3 DNA sequence: TGTGCCAGCAGCCCTGCCTACGGAGAGACCCAGTACTTC.

This clone was counted only a few times. The J gene is TRBJ1-6, the V gene TRBV30; D uncertain. This CDR3 comprises 14 residues. The germline gives CDR1 GTSNPN, CDR2 SVGIG (reference sequence). Deletions cut 3 bases from V and 3 bases from J, with 9 bases between. Here the CDR3 reads CAWRARDYNSPLHF. Written as DNA, the CDR3 is TGTGCCTGGAGGGCGCGGGACTATAATTCACCCCTCCACTTT.

The rearrangement uses TRBV9 and TRBJ2-6; 13 nucleotides match TRBD2. Germline loops: CDR1 SGDLS, CDR2 YYNGEE. This CDR3 has 18 residues. The V gene end was trimmed by 4 bases and the J gene end by 0 bases; junction bases not matched to a gene: 4. CDR3 DNA sequence: TGTGCCAGCAGCCTCGGACTAGCGGGGGCCTCTGGGGCCAACGTCCTGACTTTC. Residues: CASSLGLAGASGANVLTF.

The chain couples TRBV2 to TRBJ2-1; 8 bases fit TRBD2. V dropped 6 bases and J dropped 0; count of bases not matched to a gene: 1. The germline V gene encodes CDR1 SNHLY and CDR2 FYNNEI. The CDR3 totals 14 residues. Here the CDR3 DNA reads TGTGCCAGCAGGGGACTAGTCTCCTACAATGAGCAGTTCTTC. Translating gives CASRGLVSYNEQFF.

This clone was seen more than once but under ten times. The V gene is TRBV6-5, the J gene TRBJ1-4, with D possibly being TRBD1 (5 bases). Germline values: CDR1 MNHEY, CDR2 SVGAGI. CDR3 size: 12 residues. V was cut by 6 bases and J by 7 bases, with 9 bases left in between. CDR3 bases: TGTGCCAGCAGCCCAGGGTTTGAAAAACTGTTTTTT. Its translation is CASSPGFEKLFF.

This clone was detected only once. The chain has TRBV5-1 and TRBJ1-2, with TRBD1 matching 9 bases. Trimming at V came to 4 bases and at J to 6 bases, leaving 7 bases not matched to a gene. The length of the CDR3 is 14 residues. CDR1 and CDR2 (germline): SGHRS, YFSETQ. The chain's CDR3 is CASSPGQGTDGYTF. DNA for the CDR3: TGCGCCAGCAGCCCCGGACAGGGGACCGATGGCTACACCTTC.

With regard to this clone: Its ends do not fully match the called genes, so a read error is possible. In DNA form, the CDR3 reads TGTGCTAGCAGCTCCCTAGCGGGAGGGTCTGATACGCAGTATTTT. This codes for CASSSLAGGSDTQYF. This chain joins TRBV7-7 and TRBJ2-3, with TRBD2 identical over 12 bases. The CDR3 has 15 amino acids. Germline loops: CDR1 SSHAT, CDR2 FNYEAQ (reference sequence).

The chain recombines TRBV27 with TRBJ1-1, with D perhaps matching TRBD1 (6 bases). Germline loops: CDR1 MNHEY, CDR2 SMNVEV (reference sequence). With 4 bases removed from V and 2 bases from J, the gap between germline ends came to 8 bases. This CDR3 contains 13 residues. CDR3 region: CASSSGVNTEAFF. The CDR3 nucleotides are TGTGCCAGCAGTTCAGGGGTAAACACTGAAGCTTTCTTT.

J is TRBJ2-5 and V is TRBV10-2, with 7 bases fitting TRBD1. This CDR3 has 17 amino acids. The germline V gene has CDR1 WSHSY and CDR2 SAAADI. The J segment lost 7 bases and the V segment lost 2 bases, leaving 16 bases of the junction unmatched. For the CDR3, the DNA is TGCGCCAGCAGTGAGAGATTGAGACAGGGCTTCGGTGGGACCCAGTACTTC. This encodes CASSERLRQGFGGTQYF.

The J gene is TRBJ2-2, the V gene TRBV7-8; 11 bases are shared with TRBD1. Trimming cost V 1 base and J 1 base; bases outside gene matches: 8. Germline-derived CDR1 and CDR2 are SGHVS and FQNEAQ. The CDR3 is made up of 19 amino acids. CDR3 nucleotide sequence: TGTGCCAGCAGCTTAGGCCCCCAGGGGACAGGGGGGAACACCGGGGAGCTGTTTTTT. This gives the protein CASSLGPQGTGGNTGELFF.

The chain joins TRBV6-5 to TRBJ1-1; tentatively, D is TRBD1 (5 bases). The CDR3 has 14 amino acids. Trimming left V 2 bases short and J 1 base short, with 8 bases between. CDR1 is MNHEY and CDR2 is SVGAGI in the germline V gene. The CDR3: CASSYTGGNTEAFF. The CDR3 DNA follows: TGTGCCAGCAGTTACACGGGGGGGAACACTGAAGCTTTCTTT.

The V call is TRBV6-1, the J call TRBJ2-7; D possibly corresponds to TRBD1 (5 bases). In germline, CDR1 is MNHNS, CDR2 SASEGT. V lost 2 bases, J lost 3 bases, and 11 bases lay in between. The length of the CDR3 is 14 residues. CDR3 in amino acids: CASSEPQDNYEQYV. The CDR3 coding sequence is TGTGCCAGCAGTGAACCCCAGGACAACTACGAGCAGTACGTC.